These 8 T cell receptor beta chains came from one sample sequenced in a study of blood T cells in healthy people across ages. A J-beta primer mix and a sample-barcoded 5' primer were used in a second PCR of about 6 to 12 cycles. TCRdb ran MiXCR on the 5' RACE reads and lists one entry per CDR3 protein. This sample yields fewer than 700,000 distinct CDR3 sequences, of which roughly 48% are seen a single time; 20% to 25% belongs to the top ten. Input material: blood. The receptors were gathered from a man older than 75 in good health.

The chain has TRBV9 and TRBJ1-6; possibly TRBD1 for D (6 bases). There are 16 residues in the CDR3. Germline-derived CDR1 and CDR2 are SGDLS and YYNGEE. Trimming took 0 bases from V and 2 from J, leaving 9 bases between them. The CDR3 protein is CASSVEGETYNSPLHF. CDR3 DNA sequence: TGTGCCAGCAGCGTAGAGGGGGAAACCTATAATTCACCCCTCCACTTT.

This clonotype was observed once. The CDR3 here is CASKVNGNQPQHF. The CDR3, as DNA: TGTGCCAGCAAAGTTAACGGAAATCAGCCCCAGCATTTT. The chain combines TRBV2 with TRBJ1-5; D remains ambiguous. Per the germline V gene, CDR1 is SNHLY and CDR2 is FYNNEI. V lost 7 bases and J 4 bases, leaving 11 bases between the germline ends. The length of the CDR3 is 13 residues.

This chain links TRBV7-2 with TRBJ1-5; D is ambiguous. V was clipped by 2 bases and J by 2 bases, with 10 bases between them. The CDR3 is made up of 15 amino acids. Germline V gene sequence: CDR1 SGHTA, CDR2 FQGNSA. CDR3 sequence: CASSLSGMGNQPQHF. CDR3 nucleotide sequence: TGTGCCAGCAGCTTATCGGGGATGGGCAATCAGCCCCAGCATTTT.

The chain employs TRBV7-3 and TRBJ1-5, with D uncertain. V was pared by 2 bases and J by 3 bases, with 5 bases between. Per germline, CDR1 SGHTA and CDR2 FQGTGA. This CDR3 is 13 amino acids long. CDR3 loop: CASSLPDNQPQHF. CDR3 coding DNA: TGTGCCAGCAGCTTACCGGACAATCAGCCCCAGCATTTT.

The chain carries TRBV12-3 or TRBV12-4 and TRBJ2-7, with 10 bases fitting TRBD2. After removal of 5 bases from V and 1 base from J, the junction contained 5 bases not matched to a gene. The CDR3 is made up of 15 amino acids. CDR3 nucleotide sequence: TGTGCCAGCAGTACTCAAGCGGGAGGGTCCTACGAGCAGTACTTC. Its protein is CASSTQAGGSYEQYF.

This clonotype was recorded a few times. The gene calls are TRBV30 and TRBJ2-1; no definite D call. The CDR3 has 13 residues. Germline V lookup: CDR1 GTSNPN, CDR2 SVGIG (reference sequence). V shed 2 bases and J shed 0 bases, with 5 bases lying between them. The CDR3 coding sequence is TGTGCCTGGAGTCCCAGCTCCTACAATGAGCAGTTCTTC. The encoded protein is CAWSPSSYNEQFF.

The chain links TRBV30 to TRBJ1-6; perhaps TRBD1 as D (5 bases). Germline V gives CDR1 GTSNPN, CDR2 SVGIG (reference sequence). V was trimmed by 4 bases and J by 10 bases, leaving 14 bases between them. CDR3 size: 13 residues. This CDR3 reads CAWNEVSGSPLHF. The CDR3 DNA follows: TGTGCCTGGAACGAAGTGTCAGGGTCACCCCTCCACTTT.

The rearrangement uses TRBV5-4 and TRBJ2-5; 15 bases agree with TRBD2. Germline assignment: CDR1 SGHNT and CDR2 YYREEE (reference sequence). The CDR3 is made up of 18 amino acids. V shed 0 bases, J shed 11 bases, and the junction held 14 bases outside the gene matches. CDR3 sequence reads: CASSLGTSGRVRRDEQYF. The CDR3, as DNA: TGTGCCAGCAGCTTGGGGACTAGCGGGAGGGTCCGCCGCGATGAGCAGTACTTC. Full variable domain (outside the CDR3, taken from reference TRBV5-4 and TRBJ2-5): ETGVTQSPTHLIKTRGQQVTLRCSSQSGHNTVSWYQQALGQGPQFIFQYYREEENGRGNFPPRFSGLQFPNYSSELNVNALELDDSALYLCASSLGTSGRVRRDEQYFGPGTRLLVL.